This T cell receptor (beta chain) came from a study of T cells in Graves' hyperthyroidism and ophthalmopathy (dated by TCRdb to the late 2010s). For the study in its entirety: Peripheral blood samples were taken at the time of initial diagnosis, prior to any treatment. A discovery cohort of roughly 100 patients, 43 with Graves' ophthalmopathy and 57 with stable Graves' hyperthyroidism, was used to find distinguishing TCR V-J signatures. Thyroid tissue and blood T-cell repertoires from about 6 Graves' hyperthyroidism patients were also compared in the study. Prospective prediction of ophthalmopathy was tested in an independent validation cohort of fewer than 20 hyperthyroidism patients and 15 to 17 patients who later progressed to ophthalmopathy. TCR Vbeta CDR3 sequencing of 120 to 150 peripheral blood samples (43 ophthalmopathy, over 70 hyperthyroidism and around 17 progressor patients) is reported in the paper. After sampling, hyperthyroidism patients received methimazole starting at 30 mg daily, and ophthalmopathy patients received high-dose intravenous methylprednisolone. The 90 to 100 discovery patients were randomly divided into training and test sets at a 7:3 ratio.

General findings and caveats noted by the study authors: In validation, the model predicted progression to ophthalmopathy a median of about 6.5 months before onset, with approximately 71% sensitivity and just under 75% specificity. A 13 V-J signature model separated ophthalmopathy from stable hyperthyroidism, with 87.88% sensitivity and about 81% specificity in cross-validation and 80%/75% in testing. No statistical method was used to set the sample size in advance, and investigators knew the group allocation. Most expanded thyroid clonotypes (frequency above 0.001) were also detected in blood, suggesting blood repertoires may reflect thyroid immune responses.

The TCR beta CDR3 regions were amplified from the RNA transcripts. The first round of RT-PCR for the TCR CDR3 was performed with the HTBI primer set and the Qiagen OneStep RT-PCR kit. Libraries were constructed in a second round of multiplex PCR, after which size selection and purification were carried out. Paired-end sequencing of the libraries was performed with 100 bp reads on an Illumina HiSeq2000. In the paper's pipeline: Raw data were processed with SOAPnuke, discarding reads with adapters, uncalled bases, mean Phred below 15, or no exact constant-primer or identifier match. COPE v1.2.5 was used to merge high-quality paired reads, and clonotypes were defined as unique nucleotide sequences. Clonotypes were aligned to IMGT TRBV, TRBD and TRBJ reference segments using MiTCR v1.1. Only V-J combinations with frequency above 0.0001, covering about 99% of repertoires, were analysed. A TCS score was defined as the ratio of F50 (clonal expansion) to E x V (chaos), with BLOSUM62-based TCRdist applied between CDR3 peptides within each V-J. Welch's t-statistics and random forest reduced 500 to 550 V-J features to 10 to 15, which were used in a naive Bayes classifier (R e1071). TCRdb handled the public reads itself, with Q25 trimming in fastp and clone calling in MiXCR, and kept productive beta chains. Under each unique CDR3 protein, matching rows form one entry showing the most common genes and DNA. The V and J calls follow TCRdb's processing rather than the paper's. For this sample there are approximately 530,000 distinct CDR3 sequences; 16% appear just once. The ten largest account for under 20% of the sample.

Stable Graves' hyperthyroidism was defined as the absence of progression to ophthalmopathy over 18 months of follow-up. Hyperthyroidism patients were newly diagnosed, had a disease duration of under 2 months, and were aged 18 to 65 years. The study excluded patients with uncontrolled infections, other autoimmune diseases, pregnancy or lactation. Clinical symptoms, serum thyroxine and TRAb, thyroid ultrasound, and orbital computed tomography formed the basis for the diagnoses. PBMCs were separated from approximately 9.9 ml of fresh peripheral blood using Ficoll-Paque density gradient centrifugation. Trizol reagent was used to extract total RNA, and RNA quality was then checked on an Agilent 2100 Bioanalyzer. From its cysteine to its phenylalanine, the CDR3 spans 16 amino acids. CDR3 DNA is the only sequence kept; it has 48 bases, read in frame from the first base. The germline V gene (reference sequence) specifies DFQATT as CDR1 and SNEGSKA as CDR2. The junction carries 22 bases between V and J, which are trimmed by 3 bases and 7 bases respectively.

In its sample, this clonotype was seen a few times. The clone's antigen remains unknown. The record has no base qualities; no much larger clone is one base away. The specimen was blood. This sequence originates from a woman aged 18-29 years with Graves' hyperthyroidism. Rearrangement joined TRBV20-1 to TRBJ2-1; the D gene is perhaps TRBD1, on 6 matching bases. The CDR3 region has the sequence CSARPRTAEDSNEQFF. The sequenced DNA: TGCAGTGCTAGGCCCCGGACAGCAGAGGATAGTAATGAGCAGTTCTTC.